The clone carrying this T cell receptor beta chain was detected many times. Next came a second PCR, run for roughly 6 to 11 cycles, which used a sample-barcoded 5' primer along with a J-beta primer mix. TCRdb recomputed calls from the 5' RACE reads with MiXCR, one row per CDR3 protein. Here the sample spans approximately 810,000 distinct CDR3 sequences, 29% being singletons. The data stem from a study of blood T cells in healthy people across ages. Sequenced: blood. This clonotype was obtained from a woman of 80 years or more in good health.

For the CDR3, the DNA is TGTGCCAGCAGCCCTCGGATAGGGTATGGCTACACCTTC. This gives the protein CASSPRIGYGYTF. The chain links TRBV6-5 to TRBJ1-2; D is uncertain. CDR1 is MNHEY, CDR2 SVGAGI, per germline. The CDR3 length is 13 residues. V was shortened by 6 bases and J by 5 bases, with 13 bases between the two germline ends.